The clone carrying this T cell receptor beta chain was seen a few times. Its antigen remains unidentified. As for time point: persistent/refractory GD, antithyroid drugs over 5 years with positive TRAb. The TCR library was made from RNA that had been extracted from PBMCs in TRIzol. The data were obtained in a study of regulatory T cells in long-lasting Graves disease. Points from the study as a whole: It is possible that accuracy was reduced by the small size of the sample. Study was limited to peripheral blood, excluding thyroid tissue. Persistent disease was characterized by preferential usage of TRBV28, TRBJ1-2 and TRBJ2-5. Public clonotype sharing was higher in persistent than newly diagnosed patients.

Germline V CDR1 and CDR2: KGHSH, LQKENI. CDR3 size: 14 residues. Trimming removed 1 base from V and 7 bases from J, with 11 bases in between. iRepertoire HTBI primers and Arm-PCR of CDR3 regions built TCR beta libraries. TCRdb analysed the multiplex PCR reads with MiXCR anew, one entry per CDR3 protein. Of about 340,000 distinct CDR3 sequences listed, about 18% were seen once; the top ten hold less than 35%. The TCR comes from a female donor with Graves disease. Sequenced material: peripheral blood mononuclear cells (PBMCs), taken when the disease was refractory, from a patient treated with antithyroid drugs. The chain couples TRBV18 to TRBJ1-5; unclear D gene. The chain's CDR3 is CASSPLSMNQPQHF. The CDR3 DNA is TGTGCCAGCTCACCACTCTCCATGAACCAGCCCCAGCATTTT.